The entry below describes one TCR beta chain. These data come from a study of shared clonotypes between healthy human individuals. About the research overall: The donor pool was made up of two women and a few men aged 18 to 49.

As processed by the authors: Without quality scores, immunoSEQ junctional reads could not be filtered like full-length reads. Method: immunoSEQ multiplex PCR; TCRdb's copy keeps in-frame clones and lacks some. V, J and clone size are those of that table, while D and trimming were read from the DNA. The sample consists of hundreds of thousands of clones, roughly three quarters of them appearing once. CDR1 SGHTA and CDR2 FQGNSA come from the germline V gene. With 6 bases removed from V and 7 bases from J, the gap between germline ends came to 19 bases. The length of the CDR3 is 15 residues. The study drew its donors from healthy HIV-negative adults without recent acute infections or vaccinations.

The sequenced material came from PBMCs. The TCR originated in a woman aged 40 to 55 in good health. Some clones in this sample may be carry-over from other donors' samples. J is TRBJ2-1 and V is TRBV7-2, with a tentative D call TRBD2 (6 bases). CDR3 nucleotide sequence: TGTGCCAGCAGACAGAAGGCCCTAGCGTATAATGAGCAGTTCTTC. Translating it yields CASRQKALAYNEQFF.